The rows below give T cell receptor beta chains drawn from one sample of a study of beta chain features in type 1 diabetes. Produced via immunoSEQ multiplex PCR; TCRdb's table is partial and in-frame only. The sample records roughly 240,000 clones, less than 30% being singletons. The sequencing sample was made of naive CD4+ T cells from blood. These receptors originate from a woman aged 25 to 39 with type 1 diabetes. Each CDR3 is given with its conserved first and last residue. A D gene is named only where the DNA matches it firmly. Clone size, where shown, is once, few, many, or a class for clones that have expanded.

clone_size | j_call | v_call | d_call | cdr3_nt | cdr3_aa
. | TRBJ2-7 | TRBV9 | . | TGTGCCAGCAGCATAGACCTAAACTACGAGCAGTACTTC | CASSIDLNYEQYF
. | TRBJ2-3 | TRBV25-1 | TRBD2 | TGTGCCAGCCGCAGACTAGCGGCTACAGATACGCAGTATTTT | CASRRLAATDTQYF
. | TRBJ2-5 | TRBV5-6 | . | TGTGCCAGCAGCTTGGCGAAAGTAGCGGCGCCGACGTACCAAGAGACCCAGTACTTC | CASSLAKVAAPTYQETQYF
. | TRBJ2-1 | TRBV15 | . | TGTGCCACCAGCAGAGATGCGGGACCCTACAATGAGCAGTTCTTC | CATSRDAGPYNEQFF
. | TRBJ2-2 | TRBV9 | . | TGTGCCAGCACGCGCGTAACCGGGGAGCTGTTTTTT | CASTRVTGELFF
. | TRBJ1-4 | TRBV27 | TRBD1 | TGTGCCAGCAGTTCCGACAGGGCTGGTGAAAAACTGTTTTTT | CASSSDRAGEKLFF
few | TRBJ2-3 | TRBV6-5 | TRBD1 | TGTGCCAGCAGTTCCCGACAGGGAGGCACAGATACGCAGTATTTT | CASSSRQGGTDTQYF
. | TRBJ1-1 | TRBV18 | . | TGTGCCAGCTCACCACGACAGGAGCTGAACACTGAAGCTTTCTTT | CASSPRQELNTEAFF
few | TRBJ2-7 | TRBV7-2 | . | TGTGCCAGCAGCTTACGTTTAAACTACTACGAGCAGTACTTC | CASSLRLNYYEQYF
once | TRBJ2-7 | TRBV30 | TRBD2 | TGTGCTTGCCTAGCGGGCCAATCCTACGAGCAGTACTTC | CACLAGQSYEQYF
few | TRBJ2-5 | TRBV6-6 | . | TGTGCCAGCAGTTACTGGGCTAGCCCTAACCAAGAGACCCAGTACTTC | CASSYWASPNQETQYF
. | TRBJ2-5 | TRBV5-1 | . | TGCGCCAGCAGCTTGGACAGGGAGGGAGAGACCCAGTACTTC | CASSLDREGETQYF
. | TRBJ2-7 | TRBV5-4 | . | TGTGCCAGCTCGCTTCCAGGGTCGGAAGAGCAGTACTTC | CASSLPGSEEQYF
few | TRBJ2-1 | TRBV30 | TRBD1 | TGTGCCTGGACCCTAACAGGGGTACCATACAATGAGCAGTTCTTC | CAWTLTGVPYNEQFF
. | TRBJ1-3 | TRBV29-1 | . | TGCAGCGTTCTTACAGGGATCTCTGGAAACACCATATATTTT | CSVLTGISGNTIYF
few | TRBJ2-1 | TRBV18 | TRBD1 | TGTGCCAGCTCACGACAGGGGGCAACTACTAATGAGCAGTTCTTC | CASSRQGATTNEQFF
few | TRBJ1-2 | TRBV29-1 | . | TGCAGCGTTGCGGGGAGGGGCTATGGCTACACCTTC | CSVAGRGYGYTF
. | TRBJ2-3 | TRBV27 | TRBD2 | TGTGCCAGCAGTCGGACTAGCGGGGAAGGAGATACGCAGTATTTT | CASSRTSGEGDTQYF
. | TRBJ2-7 | TRBV5-1 | TRBD1 | TGCGCCAGCAGCTTGGGACCCACTACACAGGGGGTGCAGTACTTC | CASSLGPTTQGVQYF
. | TRBJ1-4 | TRBV25-1 | . | TGTGCCAGCGAGTATTCGGGACAACGGGAAAAACTGTTTTTT | CASEYSGQREKLFF